This TCR beta chain was documented in a study of CD8 T cells in ankylosing spondylitis. Many counts were recorded for this clonotype. A single record per CDR3 protein comes from TCRdb applying MiXCR to the 5' RACE reads. The sample consists of some 95,000 distinct CDR3 sequences, about 8.1% of them appearing once. This CDR3 is built from 15 residues. V lost 3 bases to trimming and J lost 7 bases; unmatched junction nucleotides: 6. Germline values: CDR1 SGHRS, CDR2 YFSETQ. The source is a male donor with ankylosing spondylitis or in good health (not recorded which). The sample consisted of blood, either unsorted or a sorted T cell fraction (not recorded which). V is TRBV5-1 and J is TRBJ2-1; TRBD2 matches at 11 bases. CDR3 sequence: CASSSTSGTTNEQFF. CDR3 bases: TGCGCCAGCAGCTCGACTAGCGGGACTACGAATGAGCAGTTCTTC.